A single sample gave rise to the 24 T cell receptor beta chains below, sequenced in a study of blood T cells in healthy people across ages. The use of a sample-barcoded 5' primer and a J-beta primer mix characterized a second PCR of 7 to 11 cycles. TCRdb independently ran MiXCR on the 5' RACE reads; one entry per CDR3 protein. This table has about 800,000 distinct CDR3 sequences, nearly 60% appearing once. Sequenced input: blood. Every receptor here comes from a man younger than 45 in good health.

This rearrangement joins TRBV20-1 to TRBJ1-1; D gene ambiguous. Germline V lookup: CDR1 DFQATT, CDR2 SNEGSKA (reference sequence). V was pared by 6 bases and J by 11 bases, with 25 bases between. The CDR3 totals 14 residues. This CDR3 is CSAESEGISLKAFF. Here the CDR3 DNA reads TGCAGTGCGGAGTCTGAGGGCATATCCCTCAAGGCTTTCTTT.

This clonotype is a singleton in its sample. Given a much more abundant clone one base away, this may be a read error. The rearrangement links TRBV7-2 to TRBJ2-5, with 7 nucleotides matching TRBD2. The CDR3 spans 15 residues. CDR1 and CDR2 (germline): SGHTA, FQGNSA. Here the CDR3 reads CASSLSPSGQESQYF. The CDR3 nucleotides read TGTGCCAGCAGCTTAAGTCCTAGCGGTCAAGAGTCCCAGTACTTC.

The chain recombines TRBV11-2 with TRBJ2-1; no firm D call. Trimming stripped 2 bases from V and 3 bases from J, with 11 bases between. CDR3 size: 15 residues. Germline V gene lookup returns CDR1 SGHAT and CDR2 FQNNGV. CDR3 nucleotide sequence: TGTGCCAGCAGCTTAATCCCCTATGGCTACAATGAGCAGTTCTTC. It encodes CASSLIPYGYNEQFF.

There are a few counts of this clonotype. The V gene is TRBV6-6, the J gene TRBJ1-4; D gene unclear. The CDR3 totals 14 residues. V was shortened by 3 bases and J by 0 bases, with 5 bases between the two germline ends. CDR1 is MNHNY, CDR2 SVGAGI, per germline (reference sequence). The CDR3 DNA reads TGTGCCAGCAGTTATATTGCAACTAATGAAAAACTGTTTTTT. Protein sequence: CASSYIATNEKLFF.

V and J are TRBV29-1 and TRBJ2-7; 7 bases line up with TRBD2. Germline-derived CDR1 and CDR2 are SQVTM and ANQGSEA. V lost 4 bases and J lost 0; bases outside the gene matches: 3. The CDR3 is made up of 13 amino acids. Written as DNA, the CDR3 is TGCAGCGTTGTGCGCGGGAGCTCCTACGAGCAGTACTTC. Translating it yields CSVVRGSSYEQYF.

The rearrangement links TRBV14 to TRBJ1-2; unclear D gene. The length of the CDR3 is 14 residues. V was shortened by 2 bases and J by 3 bases, with 10 bases between the two germline ends. The germline gives CDR1 SGHDN, CDR2 FVKESK. Here the CDR3 DNA reads TGTGCCAGCAGCCAATCGTTGGGTGACTATGGCTACACCTTC. Translation: CASSQSLGDYGYTF.

This clonotype showed up just once. This chain links TRBV7-9 with TRBJ2-7, with D uncertain. The CDR3 consists of 13 residues. V lost 3 bases and J 4 bases, leaving 10 bases between the germline ends. In germline, CDR1 is SEHNR, CDR2 FQNEAQ (reference sequence). CDR3 in DNA: TGTGCCAGCAGCTTTGTTGTGGGATACGAGCAGTACTTC. This gives the protein CASSFVVGYEQYF.

V is TRBV12-3 or TRBV12-4 and J is TRBJ2-4, with 7 bases matching TRBD1. The J call may be wrong; the DNA end is better matched by TRBJ2-7. The CDR3 consists of 13 residues. The CDR3 reads CASSYDRVYEQYF. Here the CDR3 DNA reads TGTGCCAGCAGCTATGACAGGGTCTACGAGCAGTACTTC.

This clonotype was recorded a few times. The J gene is TRBJ2-4, the V gene TRBV7-2, with TRBD2 identical over 7 bases. Judging by the DNA end, TRBJ2-5 fits better; the J call may be wrong. The CDR3 has 16 amino acids. CDR1 is SGHTA and CDR2 is FQGNSA in the germline V gene. The chain's CDR3 is CASSLSSSGGQETQYF. CDR3 in DNA: TGTGCCAGCAGCTTAAGTTCTTCGGGAGGTCAAGAGACCCAGTACTTC.

This clonotype came up a few times. V gene TRBV5-6 combines with J gene TRBJ2-1, with unresolved D. Deletions cut 1 base from V and 5 bases from J, with 7 bases between. Per germline, CDR1 SGHDT and CDR2 YYEEEE. The CDR3 is 13 amino acids. CDR3 in DNA: TGTGCCAGCAGCTTGTTCCGGGACAATGAGCAGTTCTTC. Amino acid sequence: CASSLFRDNEQFF.

The rearrangement links TRBV7-9 to TRBJ2-7, with D possibly matching TRBD1 (6 bases). Germline CDR1 and CDR2: SEHNR and FQNEAQ (reference sequence). CDR3 length: 17 residues. The V gene lost 5 bases and the J gene lost 12 bases, with 32 bases spanning the gap. The CDR3 DNA is TGTGCCAGCAGCCCTCGCGTACAGGGTGCCGCCAAAAACATTCCGTACTTC. Protein sequence: CASSPRVQGAAKNIPYF.

This chain joins TRBV4-2 and TRBJ2-1; 7 bases line up with TRBD2. The length of the CDR3 is 15 residues. The germline V gene encodes CDR1 LGHNA and CDR2 YNFKEQ. V gave up 0 bases and J gave up 9 bases; unmatched junction bases: 8. The CDR3 nucleotides read TGTGCCAGCAGCCAAGATTATGATAGCGGGTTTGAGCAGTTCTTC. Its protein product is CASSQDYDSGFEQFF.

By share, this clonotype ranks as medium-sized. This chain links TRBV13 with TRBJ2-5; D ambiguous. Trimming left V 8 bases short and J 1 base short, with 8 bases between. The CDR3 totals 12 residues. Looked up from germline, CDR1 is PRHDT and CDR2 is FYEKMQ (reference sequence). CDR3: CASGQVQETQYF. The CDR3 nucleotides are TGTGCCAGCGGCCAGGTCCAAGAGACCCAGTACTTC. The complete variable domain, with remaining parts taken from reference TRBV13 and TRBJ2-5, reads AAGVIQSPRHLIKEKRETATLKCYPIPRHDTVYWYQQGPGQDPQFLISFYEKMQSDKGSIPDRFSAQQFSDYHSELNMSSLELGDSALYFCASGQVQETQYFGPGTRLLVL.

The sample holds a few counts of this clonotype. The chain uses TRBV12-3 or TRBV12-4 and TRBJ1-2; perhaps TRBD1 as D (6 bases). The length of the CDR3 is 13 residues. Trimming left V 2 bases short and J 12 bases short, with 16 bases between. The CDR3 region is CASSLSGGGEDTF. CDR3 DNA sequence: TGTGCCAGCAGTTTATCTGGGGGGGGCGAAGACACCTTC.

V usage is TRBV20-1 and J usage is TRBJ1-2; D is unclear. The germline V gene has CDR1 DFQATT and CDR2 SNEGSKA (reference sequence). CDR3 length equals 13 residues. Trimming cost V 4 bases and J 1 base, with 10 bases left between them. This CDR3 reads CSATETDNYGYTF. The CDR3 nucleotides are TGCAGTGCTACGGAAACGGATAACTATGGCTACACCTTC.

V usage is TRBV12-3 or TRBV12-4 and J usage is TRBJ1-2; D gene unclear. Trimming shortened V by 1 base and J by 8 bases, and 17 bases separated the two germline ends. The CDR3 consists of 15 residues. In DNA, the CDR3 is TGTGCCAGCAGTTTAGAGCCGCTCCTCCCGGGCGGCTACACCTTC. Translation gives CASSLEPLLPGGYTF.

The V call is TRBV28, the J call TRBJ2-1, with 8 bases fitting TRBD1. Losses at the gene ends were 4 bases for V and 8 bases for J; bases not matched to a gene: 7. Germline loops: CDR1 MDHEN, CDR2 SYDVKM. The CDR3 loop spans 14 amino acids. CDR3 protein: CASSYQSTGDEQFF. CDR3 sequence (DNA): TGTGCCAGCAGTTACCAATCGACAGGGGATGAGCAGTTCTTC.

The genes are TRBV4-3 and TRBJ2-4, with TRBD1 identical over 8 bases. The end of the DNA is better explained by TRBJ2-7, so the J call may be wrong. This CDR3 is 15 amino acids long. Germline CDR1 and CDR2: LGHNA and YSLEER. CDR3 nucleotide sequence: TGCGCCAGCAGCCAAGGGACAGGGCGTTGGGTCGAGCAGTACTTC. Protein: CASSQGTGRWVEQYF.

This clonotype occurred a few times. V gene TRBV29-1 combines with J gene TRBJ1-2; no reliable D call. From germline, CDR1 is SQVTM and CDR2 ANQGSEA. There are 11 residues in the CDR3. V dropped 5 bases and J dropped 5 bases, with 9 bases sitting between them. For the CDR3, the DNA is TGCAGCGTTTGGGATTTTTATGGCTACACCTTC. Translated, it gives CSVWDFYGYTF.

This chain uses TRBV6-2 or TRBV6-3 with TRBJ2-1; weak D call: TRBD1 (6 bases). CDR1 and CDR2 from the germline V gene are MNHEY and SVGEGT. The CDR3 extends over 16 amino acids. V was pared by 2 bases and J by 0 bases, with 11 bases between. The CDR3 region is CASSYTQGRSYNEQFF. DNA for the CDR3: TGTGCCAGCAGTTACACACAGGGACGCTCCTACAATGAGCAGTTCTTC.

This chain joins TRBV27 and TRBJ1-6, with D unresolved. Germline lookup yields CDR1 MNHEY and CDR2 SMNVEV (reference sequence). The CDR3 loop spans 12 amino acids. V was pared by 2 bases and J by 5 bases, with 1 base between. CDR3 bases: TGTGCCAGCAGTTTACATAATTCACCCCTCCACTTT. This translates into CASSLHNSPLHF.

This clonotype appeared a few times. The chain combines TRBV5-5 with TRBJ1-2; unclear D gene. Germline CDR1 SGHKS, CDR2 YYEKEE (reference sequence). V gave up 6 bases and J gave up 8 bases, with 17 bases separating them. The CDR3 totals 13 residues. The CDR3 DNA reads as TGTGCCAGCATCCCTATAGGTGGAAGCGGCTACACCTTC. Translation: CASIPIGGSGYTF.

The chain employs TRBV5-6 and TRBJ1-1; no clear D gene. The V gene's germline CDR1 is SGHDT and CDR2 YYEEEE. This CDR3 is 13 amino acids long. The V end lost 4 bases, the J end lost 4 bases, and 11 bases lay between the germline ends. This CDR3 is CASSKGGFTEAFF. The CDR3 region has the DNA TGTGCCAGCAGCAAAGGAGGGTTCACTGAAGCTTTCTTT.

Regarding this clonotype: No conserved phenylalanine or tryptophan is present at the end of the CDR3, so a read error is the likely explanation. This chain links TRBV10-1 with TRBJ2-1; D is unresolved. Germline V gene data show CDR1 as WNHNN and CDR2 as SYGVQD (reference sequence). V lost 5 bases and J lost 1, with 9 bases in between. This CDR3 comprises 14 residues. This CDR3 reads CASSPTYSYNEQFV. CDR3 DNA sequence: TGCGCCAGCAGTCCCACTTATTCCTACAATGAGCAGTTCGTC.